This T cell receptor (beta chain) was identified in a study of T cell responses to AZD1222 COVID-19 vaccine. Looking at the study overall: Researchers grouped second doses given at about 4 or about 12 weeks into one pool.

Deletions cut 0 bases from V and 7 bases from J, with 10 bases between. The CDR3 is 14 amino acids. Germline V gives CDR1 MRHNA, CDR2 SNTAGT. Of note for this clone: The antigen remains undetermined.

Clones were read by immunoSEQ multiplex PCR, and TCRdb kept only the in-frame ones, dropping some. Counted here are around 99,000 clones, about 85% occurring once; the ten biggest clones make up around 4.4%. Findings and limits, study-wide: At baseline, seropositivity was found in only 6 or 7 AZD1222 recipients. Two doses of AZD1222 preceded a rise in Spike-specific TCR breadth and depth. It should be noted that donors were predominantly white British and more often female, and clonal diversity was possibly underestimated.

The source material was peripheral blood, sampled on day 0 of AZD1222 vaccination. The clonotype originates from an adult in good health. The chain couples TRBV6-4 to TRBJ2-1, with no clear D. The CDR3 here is CASSDSTDGNEQFF. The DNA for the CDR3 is TGTGCCAGCAGTGACTCGACTGATGGAAATGAGCAGTTCTTC.